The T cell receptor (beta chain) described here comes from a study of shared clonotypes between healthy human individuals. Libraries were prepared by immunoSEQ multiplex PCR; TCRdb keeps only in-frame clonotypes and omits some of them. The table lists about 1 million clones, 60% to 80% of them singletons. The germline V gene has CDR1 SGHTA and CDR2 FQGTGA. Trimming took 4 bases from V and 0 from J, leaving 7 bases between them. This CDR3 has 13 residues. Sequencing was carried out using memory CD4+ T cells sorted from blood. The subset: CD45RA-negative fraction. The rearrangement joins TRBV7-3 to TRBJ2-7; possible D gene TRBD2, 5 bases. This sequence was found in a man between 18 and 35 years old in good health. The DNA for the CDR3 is TGTGCCAGCAGCTCCGGGGTCTCCTACGAGCAGTACTTC. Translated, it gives CASSSGVSYEQYF.